This T cell receptor (beta chain) was observed in a study of human T cells and chemical hapten exposure. Study-level information: Largely, small differences in pooled library volume made per-sample TCR yields vary. Study-wide findings and caveats: Significantly greater numbers of large CDR3 similarity clusters came from expanded TCRs than from controls.

Via MiXCR, TCRdb re-called the RACE reads, giving one row per CDR3 protein. The sample includes around 300,000 distinct CDR3 sequences, approximately 7.5% of them seen just once. A few counts support this clonotype. The antigen is unknown. The V and J ends lost 8 bases and 8 bases respectively, with 18 bases between them. Germline V lookup: CDR1 MNHEY, CDR2 SVGEGT. The length of the CDR3 is 13 residues. Time point here: pre-sensitization, week 0. Treatment of the sample: therapeutic diphenylcyclopropenone sensitization with weekly scalp DPC. The source material was whole blood, sampled in connection with sensitization to the hapten diphenylcyclopropenone (DPC). The chain uses TRBV6-2 or TRBV6-3 and TRBJ1-2; D is ambiguous. This sequence was found in a man between 18 and 35 years old with alopecia areata. Some clones in this sample may be carry-over from other donors' samples. The CDR3 DNA is TGTGCCAGCCGGACCCGACTAGGATGGGGCTACACCTTC. Its protein is CASRTRLGWGYTF.